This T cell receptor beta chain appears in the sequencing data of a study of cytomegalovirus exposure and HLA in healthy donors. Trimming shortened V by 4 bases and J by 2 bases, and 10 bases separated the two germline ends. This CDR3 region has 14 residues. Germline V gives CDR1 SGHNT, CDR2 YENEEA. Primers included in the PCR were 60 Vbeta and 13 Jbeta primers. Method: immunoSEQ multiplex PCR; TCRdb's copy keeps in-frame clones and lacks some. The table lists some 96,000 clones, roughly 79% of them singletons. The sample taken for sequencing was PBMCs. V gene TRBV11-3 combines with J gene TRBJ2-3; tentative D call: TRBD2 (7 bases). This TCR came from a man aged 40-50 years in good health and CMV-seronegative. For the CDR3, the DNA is TGTGCCAGCAGCTACGGGGGGCCCACAGATACGCAGTATTTT. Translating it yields CASSYGGPTDTQYF.